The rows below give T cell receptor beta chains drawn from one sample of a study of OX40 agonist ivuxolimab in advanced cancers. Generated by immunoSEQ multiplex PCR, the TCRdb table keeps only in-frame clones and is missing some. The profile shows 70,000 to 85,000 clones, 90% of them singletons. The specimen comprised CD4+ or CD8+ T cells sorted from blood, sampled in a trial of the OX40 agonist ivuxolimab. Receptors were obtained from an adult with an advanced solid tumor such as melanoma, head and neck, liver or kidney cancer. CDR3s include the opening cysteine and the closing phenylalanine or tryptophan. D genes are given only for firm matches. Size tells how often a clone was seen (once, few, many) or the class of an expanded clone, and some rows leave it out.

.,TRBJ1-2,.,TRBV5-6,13,TGTGCCAGCAGCTCTCGACGAAGGGAGGGCTACACCTTC,CASSSRRREGYTF
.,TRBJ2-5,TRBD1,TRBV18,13,TGTGCCAGCTCGCAGGGGGTAAAGGAGACCCAGTACTTC,CASSQGVKETQYF
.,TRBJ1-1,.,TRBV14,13,TGTGCCAGCAGCCGCCAAGATGGAACTGAAGCTTTCTTT,CASSRQDGTEAFF
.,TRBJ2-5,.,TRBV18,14,TGTGCCAGCTCACCAAGGCGGGACCAAGAGACCCAGTACTTC,CASSPRRDQETQYF
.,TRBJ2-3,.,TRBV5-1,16,TGCGCCAGCAGCTTGACGCCGGGGGCGAAGACAGATACGCAGTATTTT,CASSLTPGAKTDTQYF
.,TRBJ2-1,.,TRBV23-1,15,TGCGCCAGCAGTAGGGGGGGCGGGAGAAACAATGAGCAGTTCTTC,CASSRGGGRNNEQFF
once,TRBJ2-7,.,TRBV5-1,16,TGCGCCAGCAGCCCAGCGGGCTACCTGAGCTCCTACGAGCAGTACTTC,CASSPAGYLSSYEQYF
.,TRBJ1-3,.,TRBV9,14,TGTGCCAGCAGCACCGGGACACCTGGAAACACCATATATTTT,CASSTGTPGNTIYF
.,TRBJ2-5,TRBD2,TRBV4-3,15,TGCGCCAGCAGCCAAGCGGACGGGAGGGAAGAGACCCAGTACTTC,CASSQADGREETQYF
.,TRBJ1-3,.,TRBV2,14,TGTGCCAGCAGTGAGGAGTTCTCTGGAAACACCATATATTTT,CASSEEFSGNTIYF
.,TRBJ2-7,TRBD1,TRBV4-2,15,TGTGCCAGCAGCCAATCAGGGGGTGGAGGCTACGAGCAGTACTTC,CASSQSGGGGYEQYF
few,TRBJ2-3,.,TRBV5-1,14,TGCGCCAGCAGCTTGGAACAGGTCACAGATACGCAGTATTTT,CASSLEQVTDTQYF
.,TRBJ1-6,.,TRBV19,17,TGTGCCAGTAGTATGAGGAATCCCGGAAAAGGTGATTCACCCCTCCACTTT,CASSMRNPGKGDSPLHF
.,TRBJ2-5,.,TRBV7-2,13,TGTGCCAGCAGCACCGGATCGGGAGTCATCCAGTACTTC,CASSTGSGVIQYF
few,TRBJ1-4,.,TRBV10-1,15,TGCGCCAGTAAATGTGGTGAGTCGACTAATGAAAAACTGTTTTTT,CASKCGESTNEKLFF
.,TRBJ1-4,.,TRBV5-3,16,TGTGCCAGAAGCTTGAGGACTCTAAGAGGTAATGAAAAACTGTTTTTT,CARSLRTLRGNEKLFF
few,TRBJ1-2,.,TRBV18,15,TGTGCCAGCTCACCCTCGACAGAAGTTAACTATGGCTACACCTTC,CASSPSTEVNYGYTF
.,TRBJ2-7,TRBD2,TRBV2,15,TGTGCCAGCACCGCGGGCGGGAGGGGAGCCTACGAGCAGTACTTC,CASTAGGRGAYEQYF
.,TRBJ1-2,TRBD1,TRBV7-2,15,TGTGCCAGCAGCCTAAGACAGGGAGGAAACTATGGCTACACCTTC,CASSLRQGGNYGYTF
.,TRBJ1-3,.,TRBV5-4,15,TGTGCCAGCAGCTTGGGAGGTCAGTCTGGAAACACCATATATTTT,CASSLGGQSGNTIYF
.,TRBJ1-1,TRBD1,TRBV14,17,TGTGCCAGCAGCCAGGGGTTGGGACAGGCTATGAACACTGAAGCTTTCTTT,CASSQGLGQAMNTEAFF
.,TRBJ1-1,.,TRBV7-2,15,TGTGCCAGCAGCTTTAGTAGGGGCGGGATGACTGAAGCTTTCTTT,CASSFSRGGMTEAFF
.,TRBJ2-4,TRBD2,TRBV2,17,TGTGCCAGCAGTGAAGGGGGGGGTACTATAGCCAAAAACATTCAGTACTTC,CASSEGGGTIAKNIQYF
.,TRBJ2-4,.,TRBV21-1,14,TGTGCCTTGAGGGCAGGTCCCGCCAAAAACATTCAGTACTTC,CALRAGPAKNIQYF
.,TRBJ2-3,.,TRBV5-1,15,TGCGCCAGCAGCTTGGAGTTTAGGGCTAGAGATACGCAGTATTTT,CASSLEFRARDTQYF
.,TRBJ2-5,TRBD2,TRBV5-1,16,TGCGCCAGCAGCCCGGGGGGGACTAGCGGGCAAGAGACCCAGTACTTC,CASSPGGTSGQETQYF
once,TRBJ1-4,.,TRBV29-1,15,TGCAGCGTTGGGGCCGAAAAAGCAGGCAGTGAAAAACTGTTTTTT,CSVGAEKAGSEKLFF
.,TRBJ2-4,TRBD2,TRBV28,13,TGTGCCAGCGGGGGGGTAGCCAAAAACATTCAGTACTTC,CASGGVAKNIQYF
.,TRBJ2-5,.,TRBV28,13,TGTGCCAGCAGCTTAACAGGGCAAGGGACCCAGTACTTC,CASSLTGQGTQYF
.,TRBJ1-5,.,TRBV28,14,TGTGCCAGCAGTTTCCCGCACGGCAATCAGCCCCAGCATTTT,CASSFPHGNQPQHF
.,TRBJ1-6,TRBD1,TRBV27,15,TGTGCCAGCAGAAAACAGACAGGGGGGTTTTCACCCCTCCACTTT,CASRKQTGGFSPLHF
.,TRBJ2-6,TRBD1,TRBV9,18,TGTGCCAGCAGCGTAGCCCACAGGGGGATCACTGGGGCCAACGTCCTGACTTTC,CASSVAHRGITGANVLTF
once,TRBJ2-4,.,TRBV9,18,TGTGCCAGCAGCTCTCCCCCAGGGGCTGGAGGCGCCAAAAACATTCAGTACTTC,CASSSPPGAGGAKNIQYF
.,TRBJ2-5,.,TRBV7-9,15,TGTGCCAGCAGCTTAGAATCAGGCAAAGAAGAGACCCAGTACTTC,CASSLESGKEETQYF
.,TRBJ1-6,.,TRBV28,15,TGTGCCAGCAGTTTTGGGGGCTCCTATAATTCACCCCTCCACTTT,CASSFGGSYNSPLHF
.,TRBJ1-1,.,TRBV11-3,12,TGTGCCAGCAGCTTAGTCACGACTGAAGCTTTCTTT,CASSLVTTEAFF
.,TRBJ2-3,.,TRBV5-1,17,TGCGCCAGCAGCTCGGCAGGGAGGTCGGGGAGCACAGATACGCAGTATTTT,CASSSAGRSGSTDTQYF
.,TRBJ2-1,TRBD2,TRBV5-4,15,TGTGCCAGCAGCAAGGCGGGAGGGACCTACAATGAGCAGTTCTTC,CASSKAGGTYNEQFF
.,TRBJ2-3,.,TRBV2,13,TGTGCCAGCAGTTTTTCCAACAGGGATACGCAGTATTTT,CASSFSNRDTQYF
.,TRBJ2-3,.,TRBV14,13,TGTGCCAGCAGCCAAAGCGGCACAGATACGCAGTATTTT,CASSQSGTDTQYF
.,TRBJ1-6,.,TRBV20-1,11,TGCAGTGCTTCGGACGGGGGGAGCCTCCACTTT,CSASDGGSLHF
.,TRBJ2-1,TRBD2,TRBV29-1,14,TGCAGCGTTGGACTAGCGGGAACCTACAATGAGCAGTTCTTC,CSVGLAGTYNEQFF
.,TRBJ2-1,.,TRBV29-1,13,TGCAGCGTTGAAGTGAGCTCCTACAATGAGCAGTTCTTC,CSVEVSSYNEQFF
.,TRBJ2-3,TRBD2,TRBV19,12,TGTGCCAGAATAGCGGGAGGAGATACGCAGTATTTT,CARIAGGDTQYF
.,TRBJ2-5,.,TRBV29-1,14,TGCAGCGCTGGCGTTCGCAGGGACCAAGAGACCCAGTACTTC,CSAGVRRDQETQYF
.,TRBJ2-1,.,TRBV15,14,TGTGCCACCAGCAGCGAACCCACGTTACGGGGGCAGTTCTTC,CATSSEPTLRGQFF
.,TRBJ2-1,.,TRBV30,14,TGTGCCTGGAGTCGGAGCGGTTCCGCCAATGAGCAGTTCTTC,CAWSRSGSANEQFF
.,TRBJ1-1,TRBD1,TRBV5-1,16,TGCGCCAGCAGTTTCCTTCCGGGACAGATGAACACTGAAGCTTTCTTT,CASSFLPGQMNTEAFF
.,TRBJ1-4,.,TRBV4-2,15,TGTGCCAGCAGCCAAGATCAAAAGGAACGCGAAAAACTGTTTTTT,CASSQDQKEREKLFF
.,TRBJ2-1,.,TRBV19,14,TGTGCCAGTAGTCAACTAGGAGGCTACAATGAGCAGTTCTTC,CASSQLGGYNEQFF
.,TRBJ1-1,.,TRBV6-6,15,TGTGCCAGCAGTATTGGGTGGGGGGGTAACACTGAAGCTTTCTTT,CASSIGWGGNTEAFF
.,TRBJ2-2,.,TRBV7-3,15,TGTGCCAGCAGTCTTGGGACGGTGAACACCGGGGAGCTGTTTTTT,CASSLGTVNTGELFF